This T cell receptor (beta chain) originates from a study of CD4 T cells in relation to SARS-CoV-2 and coronaviruses (dated by TCRdb to 2020 to 2022). General notes on the study: Using patient-derived lymphoblastoid cell lines, the shared crossreactive spike epitopes were mapped to their HLA restriction. At the level of individual TCR clonotypes, the study measured memory CD4+ T cell crossreactivity between SARS-CoV-2 spike protein and common cold coronavirus spike proteins. The Adaptive Biotechnologies TCR-sequencing kit was used for samples from a few pre-COVID donors and for the naive versus memory experiments, whereas the other data were Illumina-based. For other donors in the study, expansion assays were sequenced with a different, Illumina-based TCR-beta assay.

DNA from uncultured naive and memory CD4+ T cells underwent immunoSEQ TCR-beta sequencing at deep resolution. In the paper's pipeline: During preprocessing, nonproductive sequences were removed, as were CDR3s that did not start with C, did not end with F or W, or were shorter than 7 amino acids. Cultured and uncultured naive and memory CD4+ repertoires were searched for CDR3s previously identified as spike- and CEF-reactive. After three terminal residues were trimmed from each end, CDR3 homology was quantified as pairwise Levenshtein distance using the stringdist R package. In TCRdb, the immuneACCESS table is reduced to in-frame sequences with V and J assigned. These tables do not hold every clone; where another copy was compared, an unresolved V gene accounts for under half, and the others remain unexplained. The D gene and trimming were derived from the DNA, and the V and J assignments and clone size from that table. The sample contains tens of thousands of clones, 80% to 95% of them found a single time. 0.2% to 0.25% of the sample is in the top ten clones.

The CDR3 holds 16 amino acids from the cysteine to the phenylalanine. The entry retains the CDR3 DNA only, 48 bases that are in frame from base 1. The germline V end is reduced by 3 bases and the J end by 5 bases; junction bases left unmatched: 11. Per the germline V gene, KGHSH is the CDR1 and LQKENI is the CDR2. As concerns this clone: Its antigen target is currently unknown. Base qualities are missing; no much larger clone stands one base away.

CD4+ T cells from unexposed donors were collected before the COVID-19 pandemic (2011-2018). To separate naive from memory CD4+ T cells, cryopreserved PBMCs first underwent CD4 enrichment and then EasySep naive CD4+ T cell enrichment. The leukapheresis product for the unexposed donors was obtained through commercial purchase. PBMCs were isolated from leukapheresis product or whole blood by Ficoll-Paque PLUS gradient centrifugation. The PBMCs went either fresh into the expansion assay or into cryopreservation at -140 degrees C. The QIAamp Micro DNA Kit was used to extract genomic DNA from the CD4+ T cells. Study-level results and caveats: The study was limited by small numbers of patients and tested TCRs. In roughly 65% of donors, memory CD4+ clonotypes turned up that crossrecognized SARS-CoV-2 and at least one common cold coronavirus spike. Sequencing of naive versus memory cells indicated that the assay detects memory recall responses, not primary responses primed during culture. Pre-pandemic and post-infection samples were not both contributed by any donor, so tracing of the source of pre-existing responses was limited. Crossreactivity analysis centred on spike protein, so crossreactivity against other viral proteins was not assessed. Crossreactive clones showed significantly weaker SARS-CoV-2-driven expansion than monoreactive clones, consistent with antigenic imprinting.

Input material: naive CD4+ T cells from PBMCs. The meaning of the sample's cell subset or site label: naive CD4+ T cells isolated by negative enrichment. The rearrangement combines TRBV18 with TRBJ2-3; 7 central bases correspond to TRBD1. The receptor was derived from a human donor in good health. The DNA sequence follows: TGTGCCAGCTCACCGTTGGGGGCAGGGGGAAAAGATACGCAGTATTTT. Protein translation: CASSPLGAGGKDTQYF.